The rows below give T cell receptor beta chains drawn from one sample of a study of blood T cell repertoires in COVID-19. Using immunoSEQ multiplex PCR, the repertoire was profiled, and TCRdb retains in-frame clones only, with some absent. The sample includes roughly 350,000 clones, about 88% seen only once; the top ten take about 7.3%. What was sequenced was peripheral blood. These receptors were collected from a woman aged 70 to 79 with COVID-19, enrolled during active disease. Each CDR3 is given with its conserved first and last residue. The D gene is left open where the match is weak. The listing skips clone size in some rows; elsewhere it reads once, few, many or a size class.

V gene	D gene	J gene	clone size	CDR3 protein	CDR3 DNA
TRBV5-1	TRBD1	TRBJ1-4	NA	CASSLALTGDEKLFF	TGCGCCAGCAGCTTGGCCTTGACAGGGGATGAAAAACTGTTTTTT
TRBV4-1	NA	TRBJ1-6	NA	CASSLQLSGLNSPLHF	TGCGCCAGCAGCCTGCAACTGTCAGGGCTGAATTCACCCCTCCACTTT
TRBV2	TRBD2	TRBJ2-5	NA	CASSDGGGVSRTQYF	TGTGCCAGCAGTGACGGCGGGGGAGTCTCGCGAACCCAGTACTTC
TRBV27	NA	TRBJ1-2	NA	CASSPTWGDGYTF	TGTGCCAGCAGTCCCACGTGGGGAGACGGCTACACCTTC
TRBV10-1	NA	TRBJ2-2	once	CASRRGQSTGELFF	TGCGCCAGCAGGAGAGGGCAGTCCACCGGGGAGCTGTTTTTT
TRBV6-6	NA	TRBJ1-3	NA	CASSLTGLTLIGNTIYF	TGTGCCAGCAGTCTCACCGGACTGACTTTAATTGGAAACACCATATATTTT
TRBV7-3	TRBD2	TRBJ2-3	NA	CASSLGTSGNTDTQYF	TGTGCCAGCAGCTTAGGGACTAGCGGTAACACAGATACGCAGTATTTT
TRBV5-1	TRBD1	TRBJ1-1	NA	CASSFYPGGWTEAFF	TGCGCCAGCAGCTTTTACCCAGGGGGTTGGACTGAAGCTTTCTTT
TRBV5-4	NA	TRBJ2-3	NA	CASSLAGRVATDTQYF	TGTGCCAGCAGCTTGGCTGGCAGGGTAGCCACAGATACGCAGTATTTT
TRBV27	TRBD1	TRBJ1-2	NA	CASSQTTGGSYGYTF	TGTGCCAGCAGCCAGACGACAGGGGGCAGCTATGGCTACACCTTC
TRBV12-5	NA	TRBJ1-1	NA	CASGLAVAEAFF	TGTGCTAGTGGTTTGGCAGTTGCTGAAGCTTTCTTT
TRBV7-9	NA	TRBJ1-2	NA	CASSLESGAYYGYTF	TGTGCCAGCAGCTTAGAGTCTGGGGCTTACTATGGCTACACCTTC
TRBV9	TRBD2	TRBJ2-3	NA	CASSPNPGGAGDTQYF	TGTGCCAGCAGCCCAAACCCCGGGGGGGCGGGAGATACGCAGTATTTT
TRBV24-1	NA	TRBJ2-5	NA	CATSDLDDPVGETQYF	TGTGCCACCAGTGATTTGGACGACCCGGTGGGCGAGACCCAGTACTTC
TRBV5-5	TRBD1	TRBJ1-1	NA	CASRTRQGAFTEAFF	TGTGCCAGCAGAACCAGACAGGGGGCGTTCACTGAAGCTTTCTTT
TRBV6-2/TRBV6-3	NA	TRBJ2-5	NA	CASSPSLRSPETQYF	TGTGCCAGCAGCCCCTCCCTCCGTAGTCCAGAGACCCAGTACTTC
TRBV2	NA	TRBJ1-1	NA	CASRMDSMNTEAFF	TGTGCCAGCAGGATGGACAGTATGAACACTGAAGCTTTCTTT
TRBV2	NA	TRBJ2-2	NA	CASSVTGARDAGELFF	TGTGCCAGCAGCGTTACAGGGGCGCGGGATGCCGGGGAGCTGTTTTTT
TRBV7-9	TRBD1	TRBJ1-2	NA	CASSHRGLHGYTF	TGTGCCAGCAGTCACAGGGGGCTCCATGGCTACACCTTC
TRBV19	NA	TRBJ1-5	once	CASSIGGNNQPQHF	TGTGCCAGTAGTATTGGAGGGAACAATCAGCCCCAGCATTTT
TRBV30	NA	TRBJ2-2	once	CAYGPGELFF	TGTGCCTATGGGCCCGGGGAGCTGTTTTTT
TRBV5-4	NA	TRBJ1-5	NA	CASSLDSQPQHF	TGTGCCAGCAGCTTGGATAGTCAGCCCCAGCATTTT
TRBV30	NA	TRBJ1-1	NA	CAWTTGGSGTSNTEAFF	TGTGCCTGGACCACTGGGGGCTCTGGCACCTCGAACACTGAAGCTTTCTTT
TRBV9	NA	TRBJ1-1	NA	CASSPGHSMNTEAFF	TGTGCCAGCAGTCCGGGACACTCCATGAACACTGAAGCTTTCTTT
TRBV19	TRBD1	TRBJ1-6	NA	CASSRDRGNSPLHF	TGTGCCAGTAGTAGGGACAGGGGGAATTCACCCCTCCACTTT
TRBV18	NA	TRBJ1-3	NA	CASSPYQVGNTIYF	TGTGCCAGCTCACCGTACCAGGTTGGAAACACCATATATTTT
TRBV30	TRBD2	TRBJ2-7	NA	CAWASGGGSYEQYF	TGTGCCTGGGCTAGCGGGGGGGGATCGTACGAGCAGTACTTC
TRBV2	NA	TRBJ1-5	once	CASSVRTAEYQPQHF	TGTGCCAGCAGCGTGCGGACAGCCGAGTATCAGCCCCAGCATTTT
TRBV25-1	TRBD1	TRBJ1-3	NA	CASSEPTGGGNTIYF	TGTGCCAGCAGTGAACCCACAGGGGGTGGAAACACCATATATTTT
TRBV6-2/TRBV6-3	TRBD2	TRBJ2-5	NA	CASSYSWNGLAGVYQETQYF	TGTGCCAGCAGTTACTCCTGGAATGGGCTAGCGGGGGTGTACCAAGAGACCCAGTACTTC
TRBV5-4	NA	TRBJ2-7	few	CASSTELGPAGEQYF	TGTGCCAGCAGCACAGAACTCGGCCCCGCGGGCGAGCAGTACTTC